This section outlines one T cell receptor beta chain sequence together with its context. The record originates from a study of shared clonotypes between healthy human individuals. CDR3 length equals 14 residues. The V end was cut by 0 bases, the J end by 10 bases, with 15 bases between. Germline-derived CDR1 and CDR2 are SGDLS and YYNGEE. Data came from immunoSEQ multiplex PCR; TCRdb stores just in-frame clones and leaves some out. The sample has some 300,000 clones; less than 85% are singletons. The sequenced sample was memory CD4+ T cells sorted from blood. Specified subset: CD45RA-negative fraction. The source is a man younger than 45 in good health. The chain combines TRBV9 with TRBJ2-3; D is unresolved. CDR3 loop: CASSVVEEGWAQYF. The CDR3 bases are TGTGCCAGCAGCGTAGTCGAGGAAGGGTGGGCGCAGTATTTT.